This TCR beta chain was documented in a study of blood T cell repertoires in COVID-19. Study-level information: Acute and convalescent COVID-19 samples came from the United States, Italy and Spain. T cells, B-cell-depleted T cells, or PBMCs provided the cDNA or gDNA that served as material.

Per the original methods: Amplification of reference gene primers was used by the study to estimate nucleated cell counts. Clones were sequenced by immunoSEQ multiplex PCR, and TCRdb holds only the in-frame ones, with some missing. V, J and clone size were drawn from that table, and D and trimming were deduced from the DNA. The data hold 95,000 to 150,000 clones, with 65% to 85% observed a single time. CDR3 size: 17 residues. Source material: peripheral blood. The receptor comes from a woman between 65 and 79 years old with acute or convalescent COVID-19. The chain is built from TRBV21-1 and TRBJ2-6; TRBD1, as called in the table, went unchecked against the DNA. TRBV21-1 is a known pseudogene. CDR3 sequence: CASSKVQARSGANVLTF. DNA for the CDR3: TGTGCCAGCAGCAAAGTCCAGGCCCGCTCTGGGGCCAACGTCCTGACTTTC.